These 21 T cell receptor beta chains originate from one sample sequenced in a study of glioma-infiltrating T cells. TCR alpha and beta CDR3 regions were amplified from RNA using iRepertoire nested multiplex PCR. TCRdb analysed the multiplex PCR reads with MiXCR anew, one entry per CDR3 protein. This sample has over 140,000 distinct CDR3 sequences, with roughly 43% found just once. Sequencing was carried out using glioma tissue, nonneoplastic brain tissue, or PBMCs (not recorded which). These receptor sequences come from a human donor with low-grade glioma or glioblastoma, undergoing nonglioma brain surgery, or in good health (not recorded which).

This chain links TRBV20-1 with TRBJ1-6; possible D gene TRBD1, 6 bases. Germline CDR1 is DFQATT and CDR2 is SNEGSKA (reference sequence). There are 14 residues in the CDR3. Trimming removed 2 bases at V and 10 bases at J, with 15 bases between. This chain's CDR3 is CSARPRGGSSPLHF. The CDR3 DNA follows: TGCAGTGCTAGACCCCGAGGGGGGAGCTCACCCCTCCACTTT.

This clonotype has a handful of counts. Here the CDR3 reads CSARVRTGNTEAFF. The CDR3 nucleotides are TGCAGTGCTAGAGTGAGGACGGGGAACACTGAAGCTTTCTTT. V and J are TRBV20-1 and TRBJ1-1; D unresolved. V was shortened by 1 base and J by 1 base, with 10 bases between the two germline ends. The CDR3 loop spans 14 amino acids. Germline assignment: CDR1 DFQATT and CDR2 SNEGSKA (reference sequence).

Details on this clonotype: A much bigger clone sits one base away, suggesting this may be a read error. This chain links TRBV20-1 with TRBJ2-3; D is uncertain. This CDR3 region has 12 residues. Germline CDR1 DFQATT, CDR2 SNEGSKA (reference sequence). Trimming pared 1 base from V and 0 bases from J, leaving 2 bases between. CDR3: CSARGSTDTQYF. CDR3 in DNA: TGCAGTGCTAGAGGCAGCACAGATACGCAGTATTTT.

The chain uses TRBV7-2 and TRBJ2-7; D might be TRBD1 (5 bases). The germline V and J ends were trimmed by 2 bases and 4 bases, with 15 bases remaining between them. Germline CDR1 is SGHTA and CDR2 is FQGNSA. The CDR3 covers 15 residues. The CDR3 spells CASSLLSVGRYEQYF. CDR3 bases: TGTGCCAGCAGCTTATTATCGGTGGGGCGTTACGAGCAGTACTTC.

This chain uses TRBV7-2 with TRBJ2-1, with D possibly TRBD2 on 6 matching bases. V was clipped by 5 bases and J by 8 bases, with 19 bases between them. The CDR3 contains 15 residues. CDR1 and CDR2 from the germline V gene are SGHTA and FQGNSA. The CDR3 sequence: CASSVMGGGRDEQFF. The CDR3 DNA is TGTGCCAGCAGCGTTATGGGAGGTGGCAGAGATGAGCAGTTCTTC.

This sequence joins TRBV4-1 and TRBJ2-5; the D gene is possibly TRBD1 (5 bases). V was clipped by 0 bases and J by 3 bases, with 11 bases between them. This CDR3 has 15 amino acids. The germline gives CDR1 MGHRA, CDR2 YSYEKL. CDR3 region: CASSQEGLVEETQYF. The CDR3 DNA is TGCGCCAGCAGCCAAGAGGGGCTGGTTGAAGAGACCCAGTACTTC.

The chain has TRBV28 and TRBJ1-2; D may be TRBD1 (5 bases). CDR1 is MDHEN, CDR2 SYDVKM, per germline. The ends were cut back, 6 bases at V and 4 bases at J, with 15 bases in the middle. There are 14 residues in the CDR3. The CDR3, as DNA: TGTGCCAGCAGGGGGGTCGGAGCGACCTATGGCTACACCTTC. Protein product: CASRGVGATYGYTF.

The gene calls are TRBV20-1 and TRBJ2-1, with D hard to call. There are 14 residues in the CDR3. The germline gives CDR1 DFQATT, CDR2 SNEGSKA (reference sequence). DNA of the CDR3: TGCAGCGTTGAAGGCCCTAGCTCCTACAATGAGCAGTTCTTC. It translates to CSVEGPSSYNEQFF.

The chain links TRBV10-1 to TRBJ2-3; 8 bases line up with TRBD1. The germline V gene has CDR1 WNHNN and CDR2 SYGVQD (reference sequence). The CDR3 totals 15 residues. V lost 3 bases to trimming and J lost 4 bases; unmatched junction nucleotides: 6. CDR3 nucleotides: TGCGCCAGCAGTGAAGGACAGGGCGATGCAGATACGCAGTATTTT. Its translation: CASSEGQGDADTQYF.

A word on this clonotype: The junction does not match germline at one end; this may be a read error. The J gene is TRBJ1-2, the V gene TRBV20-1; TRBD1 aligns across 7 bases. The CDR3 runs 12 residues. From germline, CDR1 is DFQATT and CDR2 SNEGSKA (reference sequence). The CDR3: CSQGGPNYRYTF. CDR3 in DNA: TGCAGCCAGGGGGGGCCTAACTATCGCTACACCTTC.

A remark on this clonotype: The junction and the germline gene differ at one end; a read error may be behind it. The rearrangement uses TRBV27 and TRBJ1-6; 9 positions agree with TRBD1. Germline loops: CDR1 MNHEY, CDR2 SMNVEV (reference sequence). The CDR3 sequence is 15 residues long. The CDR3 nucleotides are TGTGCCAGCAGTTTATTCCGACAGGGGGGGTCACCCCCCCACTTT. It encodes CASSLFRQGGSPPHF.

In this sample, this clonotype turned up a few times. This chain connects TRBV11-2 to TRBJ2-3; D uncertain. The V gene's germline CDR1 is SGHAT and CDR2 FQNNGV. With 6 bases removed from V and 2 bases from J, the gap between germline ends came to 12 bases. This CDR3 is 14 amino acids long. The CDR3 reads CASSALGPTDTQYF. CDR3 in DNA: TGTGCCAGCAGTGCGTTAGGCCCCACAGATACGCAGTATTTT.

Note on this clonotype: A much larger clone differs from this one at a single base, so this may be a read error. The chain is built from TRBV6-5 and TRBJ1-1; weak D call: TRBD1 (6 bases). Germline-derived CDR1 and CDR2 are MNHEY and SVGAGI. CDR3 size: 13 residues. The DNA for the CDR3 is TGTGGCAGCAGTCGCCAGGGGCGGACTGAAGCTTTCTTT. Protein: CGSSRQGRTEAFF.

The chain has TRBV20-1 and TRBJ1-1; 8 bases agree with TRBD1. The V gene end was trimmed by 6 bases and the J gene end by 3 bases; junction bases not matched to a gene: 9. Per germline, CDR1 DFQATT and CDR2 SNEGSKA (reference sequence). The CDR3 covers 14 residues. The CDR3 loop reads CSADSDREDTEAFF. The CDR3 nucleotides are TGCAGTGCGGATTCGGACAGGGAAGACACTGAAGCTTTCTTT.

In this sample, this clonotype turned up a few times. The CDR3, as DNA: TGCAGTGCTAGGAGCACCCGCACAGATACGCAGTATTTT. Translation gives CSARSTRTDTQYF. The V gene is TRBV20-1, the J gene TRBJ2-3; D is unclear. The germline V gene has CDR1 DFQATT and CDR2 SNEGSKA (reference sequence). Between the trimmed V and J ends, which lost 3 bases and 1 base, there was a span of 8 bases. The CDR3 covers 13 residues.

The J gene is TRBJ1-1, the V gene TRBV2, with 7 bases lining up with TRBD1. CDR1 and CDR2 (germline): SNHLY, FYNNEI. This CDR3 comprises 13 residues. V was clipped by 6 bases and J by 7 bases; unmatched bases: 8. The CDR3 nucleotides are TGTGCCAGCAGAGACGGGACAGAGCTTGAAGCTTTCTTT. Residues: CASRDGTELEAFF. Together with reference TRBV2 and TRBJ1-1, the CDR3 gives the full variable domain: EPEVTQTPSHQVTQMGQEVILRCVPISNHLYFYWYRQILGQKVEFLVSFYNNEISEKSEIFDDQFSVERPDGSNFTLKIRSTKLEDSAMYFCASRDGTELEAFFGQGTRLTVV.

The table lists this clonotype with many counts. The chain joins TRBV28 to TRBJ1-1; D is uncertain. The CDR3 totals 11 residues. The germline V gene encodes CDR1 MDHEN and CDR2 SYDVKM. The V and J ends lost 6 bases and 4 bases respectively, with 6 bases between them. The CDR3 DNA reads as TGTGCCAGCAGCCCGGGCACTGAAGCTTTCTTT. Translating it yields CASSPGTEAFF.

This clonotype has a single count. V gene TRBV4-1 combines with J gene TRBJ2-1; tentative D call: TRBD1 (5 bases). Trimming shortened V by 0 bases and J by 7 bases, and 16 bases separated the two germline ends. Germline lookup yields CDR1 MGHRA and CDR2 YSYEKL. CDR3 length: 16 amino acids. The CDR3 is CASSQEGQAGSNEQFF. Written as DNA, the CDR3 is TGCGCCAGCAGCCAAGAGGGTCAGGCAGGGTCAAATGAGCAGTTCTTC.

The V call is TRBV27, the J call TRBJ2-7; TRBD2 is a possible D gene (6 bases). The germline gives CDR1 MNHEY, CDR2 SMNVEV (reference sequence). The V and J ends lost 4 bases and 3 bases respectively, with 22 bases between them. The length of the CDR3 is 17 residues. The CDR3 sequence is CASSYSRFAGQIYEQYF. The CDR3, as DNA: TGTGCCAGCAGTTACTCCCGTTTTGCGGGGCAGATCTACGAGCAGTACTTC.

The gene calls are TRBV24-1 and TRBJ1-1; 9 nucleotides match TRBD1. This CDR3 region has 15 residues. V was pared by 4 bases and J by 5 bases, with 7 bases of the junction left unmatched. CDR1 is KGHDR and CDR2 is SFDVKD in the germline V gene. The CDR3, as DNA: TGTGCCACCAGTGAGGGGACAGGGCGAGGGACTGAAGCTTTCTTT. It is translated as CATSEGTGRGTEAFF.

This chain joins TRBV7-9 and TRBJ1-1, with TRBD1 as a possible D gene (5 bases). Germline CDR1 and CDR2: SEHNR and FQNEAQ (reference sequence). V was cut by 0 bases and J by 0 bases, with 11 bases left in between. The CDR3 consists of 16 residues. The CDR3 sequence: CASSLARQFLNTEAFF. CDR3 in DNA: TGTGCCAGCAGCTTAGCCCGACAGTTTCTGAACACTGAAGCTTTCTTT.